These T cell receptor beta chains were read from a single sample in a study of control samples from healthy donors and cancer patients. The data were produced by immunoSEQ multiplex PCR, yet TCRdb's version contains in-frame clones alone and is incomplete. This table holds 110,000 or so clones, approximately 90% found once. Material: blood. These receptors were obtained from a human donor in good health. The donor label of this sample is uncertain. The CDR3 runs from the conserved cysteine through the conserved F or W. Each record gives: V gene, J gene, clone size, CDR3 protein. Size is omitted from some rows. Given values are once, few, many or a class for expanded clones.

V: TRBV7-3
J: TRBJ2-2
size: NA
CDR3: CASSSNSGHLNTGELFF

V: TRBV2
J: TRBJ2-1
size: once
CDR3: CASRDRTAGSYNEQFF

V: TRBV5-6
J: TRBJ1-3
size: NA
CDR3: CASSFPQGAGNTIYF

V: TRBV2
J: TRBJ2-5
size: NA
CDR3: CASSEGTTMETQYF

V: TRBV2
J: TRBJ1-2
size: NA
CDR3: CASREGATSYTF

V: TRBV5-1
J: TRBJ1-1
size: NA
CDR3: CASSLVQGAASRNTEAFF

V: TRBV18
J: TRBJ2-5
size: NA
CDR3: CASSPGGQGIETQYF

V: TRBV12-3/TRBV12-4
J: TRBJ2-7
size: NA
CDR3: CASSLAKSEQYF

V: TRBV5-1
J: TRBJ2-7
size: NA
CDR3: CASSLEVVGAPYEQYF

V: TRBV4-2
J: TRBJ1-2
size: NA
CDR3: CASSQDRGGGYGYTF

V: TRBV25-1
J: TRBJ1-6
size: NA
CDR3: CASSELRDTANSPLHF

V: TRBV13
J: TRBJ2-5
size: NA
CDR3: CASSLGLRQGEGETQYF

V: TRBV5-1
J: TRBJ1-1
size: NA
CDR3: CASNQAANTEAFF

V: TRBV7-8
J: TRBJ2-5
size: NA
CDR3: CASSLFSGGAEETQYF

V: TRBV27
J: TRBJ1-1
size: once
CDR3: CASSLTVNTEAFF

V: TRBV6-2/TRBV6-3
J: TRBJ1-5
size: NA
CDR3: CASSYPGRDQPQHF

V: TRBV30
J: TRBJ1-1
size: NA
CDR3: CAWSADRGRVEAFF

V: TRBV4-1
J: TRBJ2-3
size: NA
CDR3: CASSQYVGGPDTQYF

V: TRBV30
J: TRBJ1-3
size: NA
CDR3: CAWSDNHGNTIYF

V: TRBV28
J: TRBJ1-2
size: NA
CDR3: CASRQNLYGYTF

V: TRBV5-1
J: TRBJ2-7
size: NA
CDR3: CASSPRPGHYSYEQYF

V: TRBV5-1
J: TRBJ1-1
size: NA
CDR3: CASSLAGTGDTEAFF

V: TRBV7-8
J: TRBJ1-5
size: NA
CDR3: CASSLVGGYGNQPQHF

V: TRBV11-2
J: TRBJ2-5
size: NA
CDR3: CASSLNTGGFGETQYF

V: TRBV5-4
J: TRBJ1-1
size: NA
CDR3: CASSFAQGDTEAFF

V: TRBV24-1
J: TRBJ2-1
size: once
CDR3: CATSEAGRSESQFF

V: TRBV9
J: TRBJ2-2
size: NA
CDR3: CASSVRDGGTGELFF

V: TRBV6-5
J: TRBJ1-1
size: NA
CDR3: CASSYSARNTEAFF

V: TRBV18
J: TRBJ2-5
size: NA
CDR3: CASSPAGGQQETQYF

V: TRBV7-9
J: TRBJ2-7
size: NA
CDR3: CASSSYDRASYEQYF